Below are 27 T cell receptor beta chains sequenced from a single sample in a study of control samples from healthy donors and cancer patients. Generated by immunoSEQ multiplex PCR, the TCRdb table keeps only in-frame clones and is missing some. The data show 140,000 or so clones, 75% to 95% seen once. Sequencing was done on a sample of blood. The receptors were gathered from a man aged 30 to 39 in good health.

The chain carries TRBV4-1 and TRBJ1-4, with 8 bases identical to TRBD1. CDR1 is MGHRA, CDR2 YSYEKL, per germline. Trimming cost V 0 bases and J 7 bases; bases outside gene matches: 10. The CDR3 consists of 17 residues. Here the CDR3 reads CASSQEPRQGHSEKLFF. The CDR3 nucleotides read TGCGCCAGCAGCCAAGAACCTCGACAGGGGCACAGTGAAAAACTGTTTTTT.

The J gene is TRBJ1-2, the V gene TRBV12-5, with 8 bases aligning to TRBD1. J was trimmed by 0 bases and V by 0 bases; bases with no gene match: 12. In germline, CDR1 is LGHNT, CDR2 FRNRAP. CDR3 length: 19 residues. The CDR3 DNA reads as TGTGCTAGTGGTTTGGTACTTAGGACAGGGACACTTCCTAACTATGGCTACACCTTC. Its protein is CASGLVLRTGTLPNYGYTF. Drawing the rest from reference TRBV12-5 and TRBJ1-2, the complete variable domain is DARVTQTPRHKVTEMGQEVTMRCQPILGHNTVFWYRQTMMQGLELLAYFRNRAPLDDSGMPKDRFSAEMPDATLATLKIQPSEPRDSAVYFCASGLVLRTGTLPNYGYTFGSGTRLTVV.

The V and J genes are TRBV10-3 and TRBJ2-7, with TRBD2 matching 8 bases. The length of the CDR3 is 16 residues. The germline V gene has CDR1 ENHRY and CDR2 SYGVKD. J gave up 6 bases and V 0 bases, and 10 bases lay outside the gene matches. CDR3 in DNA: TGTGCCATCAGTGAGTCTGAGATAGCGGGGTATGGCGAGCAGTACTTC. Amino acids: CAISESEIAGYGEQYF.

The chain couples TRBV28 to TRBJ1-6, with D uncertain. Germline-derived CDR1 and CDR2 are MDHEN and SYDVKM. The ends were cut back, 3 bases at V and 7 bases at J, with 10 bases in the middle. CDR3 length: 14 residues. CDR3 coding DNA: TGTGCCAGCAGTTTTTGGACGGAGAATTCACCCCTCCACTTT. Translating it yields CASSFWTENSPLHF. The entire variable domain, with the rest obtained from reference TRBV28 and TRBJ1-6, is as follows: DVKVTQSSRYLVKRTGEKVFLECVQDMDHENMFWYRQDPGLGLRLIYFSYDVKMKEKGDIPEGYSVSREKKERFSLILESASTNQTSMYLCASSFWTENSPLHFGNGTRLTVT.

The chain employs TRBV27 and TRBJ1-2; TRBD1 aligns across 9 bases. The CDR3 loop spans 14 amino acids. J was trimmed by 4 bases and V by 4 bases; bases with no gene match: 4. CDR1 and CDR2 from the germline V gene are MNHEY and SMNVEV (reference sequence). Here the CDR3 reads CASSYTGGGYGYTF. In nucleotides, the CDR3 is TGTGCCAGCAGTTACACAGGGGGCGGCTATGGCTACACCTTC.

The CDR3, as DNA: TGTGCCAGCAAACCTACGGGACACCTCGAGCAGTACTTC. Translation gives CASKPTGHLEQYF. The J gene is TRBJ2-7, the V gene TRBV5-4, with D tentatively TRBD1 (6 bases). CDR3 size: 13 residues. With 6 bases removed from V and 6 bases from J, the gap between germline ends came to 16 bases. Germline values: CDR1 SGHNT, CDR2 YYREEE (reference sequence).

The chain is built from TRBV6-5 and TRBJ2-7; 10 nucleotides match TRBD1. Germline values: CDR1 MNHEY, CDR2 SVGAGI. The CDR3 contains 16 residues. Trimming took 2 bases from V and 7 from J; bases not matched to a gene: 11. CDR3 protein: CASSYHLRDRGGEQYF. CDR3 sequence (DNA): TGTGCCAGCAGTTACCACCTCCGGGACAGGGGCGGTGAGCAGTACTTC.

This sequence joins TRBV6-6 and TRBJ2-2, with 13 positions matching TRBD2. The V gene's germline CDR1 is MNHNY and CDR2 SVGAGI (reference sequence). The junction had 6 bases not matched to a gene; V was cut back by 5 bases and J by 0 bases. The CDR3 runs to 18 residues. The CDR3 spells CASSRLAGGLSNTGELFF. In DNA form, the CDR3 reads TGTGCCAGCAGTCGACTAGCGGGGGGCCTTTCGAACACCGGGGAGCTGTTTTTT.

The V and J genes are TRBV28 and TRBJ1-2; no definite D call. CDR1 is MDHEN and CDR2 is SYDVKM in the germline V gene. Trimming cost V 5 bases and J 7 bases, with 8 bases left between them. The CDR3 length is 11 residues. The CDR3 spells CASSESSGYTF. DNA for the CDR3: TGTGCCAGCAGTGAGTCCTCTGGCTACACCTTC.

The V gene is TRBV27, the J gene TRBJ1-1, with D possibly being TRBD1 (6 bases). Between the trimmed V and J ends, which lost 3 bases and 6 bases, there was a span of 14 bases. This CDR3 is built from 14 residues. The germline V gene encodes CDR1 MNHEY and CDR2 SMNVEV (reference sequence). CDR3 protein: CASSLSGASSEAFF. The CDR3 DNA follows: TGTGCCAGCAGTTTGTCAGGGGCTAGTTCTGAAGCTTTCTTT.

Here the CDR3 reads CASRVSGFNEQFF. The CDR3 coding sequence is TGTGCCAGCAGGGTGTCAGGGTTCAATGAGCAGTTCTTC. The chain uses TRBV27 and TRBJ2-1; tentative D call: TRBD1 (5 bases). CDR1 is MNHEY, CDR2 SMNVEV, per germline (reference sequence). The ends were cut back, 6 bases at V and 6 bases at J, with 12 bases in the middle. The CDR3 is 13 residues long.

The table lists this clone with a count of one. The chain couples TRBV24-1 to TRBJ2-1, with 12 positions matching TRBD2. CDR1 is KGHDR and CDR2 is SFDVKD in the germline V gene. The CDR3 loop spans 16 amino acids. V lost 3 bases and J lost 9; bases outside the gene matches: 8. CDR3 sequence (DNA): TGTGCCACCAGTGATCCACTAGCGGGGGGCCGTGGTGAGCAGTTCTTC. Protein: CATSDPLAGGRGEQFF.

The J gene is TRBJ2-3, the V gene TRBV28; D unclear. Trimming left V 2 bases short and J 5 bases short, with 20 bases between. CDR3 length: 17 residues. The V gene's germline CDR1 is MDHEN and CDR2 SYDVKM. This CDR3 reads CASSLGKVQRTRDTQYF. CDR3 DNA sequence: TGTGCCAGCAGTTTAGGCAAGGTCCAACGCACAAGAGATACGCAGTATTTT.

The sample holds one count of this clone. This chain connects TRBV2 to TRBJ2-7; D is unclear. CDR3 length: 12 amino acids. The V and J ends lost 4 bases and 8 bases respectively, with 12 bases between them. Germline-derived CDR1 and CDR2 are SNHLY and FYNNEI. The CDR3 DNA sequence: TGTGCCAGCAGTGTACTCCCGACTCAGCAGTACTTC. Amino acid sequence: CASSVLPTQQYF.

The chain uses TRBV3-1 (or the pseudogene TRBV3-2) and TRBJ2-3; D gene uncertain. Germline-derived CDR1 and CDR2 are LGHDT and YNNKEL (reference sequence). The CDR3 covers 13 residues. V was clipped by 0 bases and J by 8 bases, with 9 bases between them. The chain's CDR3 is CASSQDSAATQYF. CDR3 sequence (DNA): TGTGCCAGCAGCCAAGATTCGGCGGCTACGCAGTATTTT.

This clone was seen once. The chain has TRBV18 and TRBJ1-3, with 7 positions matching TRBD1. There are 13 residues in the CDR3. V trimming: 3 bases; J trimming: 4 bases; junction bases outside the gene matches: 0. CDR1 is KGHSH and CDR2 is LQKENI in the germline V gene. The CDR3: CASSPGQGNTIYF. The DNA for the CDR3 is TGTGCCAGCTCACCGGGACAGGGAAACACCATATATTTT.

The table lists this clone with a count of one. The chain couples TRBV5-4 to TRBJ2-7; 8 nucleotides match TRBD2. With 0 bases clipped from V and 7 bases from J, the junction kept 6 bases outside the gene matches. From germline, CDR1 is SGHNT and CDR2 YYREEE (reference sequence). The CDR3 totals 14 residues. The CDR3 nucleotides are TGTGCCAGCAGCTTGGAGCGGGGGATGGGAGAGCAGTACTTC. It encodes CASSLERGMGEQYF.

The J gene is TRBJ2-2, the V gene TRBV28; TRBD1 might be the D (6 bases). V gave up 0 bases and J gave up 3 bases, with 8 bases separating them. CDR3 size: 15 residues. Looked up from germline, CDR1 is MDHEN and CDR2 is SYDVKM. The chain's CDR3 is CASSLWTGDTGELFF. Written as DNA, the CDR3 is TGTGCCAGCAGTTTATGGACAGGAGACACCGGGGAGCTGTTTTTT. The whole variable domain, remainder taken from reference TRBV28 and TRBJ2-2, is DVKVTQSSRYLVKRTGEKVFLECVQDMDHENMFWYRQDPGLGLRLIYFSYDVKMKEKGDIPEGYSVSREKKERFSLILESASTNQTSMYLCASSLWTGDTGELFFGEGSRLTVL.

The chain links TRBV6-5 to TRBJ1-6; 8 bases agree with TRBD1. V dropped 8 bases and J dropped 6; count of bases not matched to a gene: 3. Per the germline V gene, CDR1 is MNHEY and CDR2 is SVGAGI. This CDR3 is 13 amino acids long. The CDR3 loop is CASRTGTNSPLHF. The DNA for the CDR3 is TGTGCCAGCCGGACAGGGACTAATTCACCCCTCCACTTT.

The genes are TRBV28 and TRBJ2-1, with a tentative D call TRBD1 (6 bases). This CDR3 contains 14 residues. Germline V gene data show CDR1 as MDHEN and CDR2 as SYDVKM. V was cut by 3 bases and J by 7 bases, with 13 bases left in between. The CDR3 DNA reads TGTGCCAGCAGTTTTATAGGGGGTAATAATGAGCAGTTCTTC. This translates into CASSFIGGNNEQFF.

V usage is TRBV12-3 or TRBV12-4 and J usage is TRBJ1-2; the D is unclear. Between the trimmed V and J ends, which lost 2 bases and 5 bases, there was a span of 9 bases. This CDR3 contains 13 residues. The CDR3 region has the DNA TGTGCCAGCAGTTTACGCAGCATATATGGCTACACCTTC. Its translation: CASSLRSIYGYTF.

The rearrangement joins TRBV7-8 to TRBJ2-7, with D uncertain. The germline V gene has CDR1 SGHVS and CDR2 FQNEAQ. This CDR3 spans 15 amino acids. Trimming removed 1 base at V and 0 bases at J, with 10 bases between. The CDR3 protein is CASSLGGFSSYEQYF. CDR3 bases: TGTGCCAGCAGCTTAGGGGGTTTTAGCTCCTACGAGCAGTACTTC. The entire variable domain, with the rest obtained from reference TRBV7-8 and TRBJ2-7, is as follows: GAGVSQSPRYKVAKRGQDVALRCDPISGHVSLFWYQQALGQGPEFLTYFQNEAQLDKSGLPSDRFFAERPEGSVSTLKIQRTQQEDSAVYLCASSLGGFSSYEQYFGPGTRLTVT.

This chain joins TRBV7-6 and TRBJ2-7; D is possibly TRBD1 or TRBD2 (7 bases each). This CDR3 spans 14 amino acids. The germline CDR1 and CDR2 sequences are SGHVS and FNYEAQ. V lost 2 bases and J lost 6, with 14 bases in between. The CDR3 DNA reads as TGTGCCAGCAGCTTATCAGGGGGGGCCTCCGAGCAGTACTTC. Translation: CASSLSGGASEQYF.

This chain links TRBV18 with TRBJ2-1; D is possibly TRBD1 (5 bases). The germline V gene has CDR1 KGHSH and CDR2 LQKENI. V lost 3 bases and J lost 4, with 10 bases in between. This CDR3 spans 14 amino acids. CDR3 loop: CASSPAGLYNEQFF. The CDR3 DNA follows: TGTGCCAGCTCACCGGCAGGGCTTTACAATGAGCAGTTCTTC.

This clone has more than one count but fewer than ten. The chain carries TRBV6-5 and TRBJ1-2; possible D gene TRBD1, 6 bases. V dropped 8 bases and J dropped 4 bases, with 11 bases sitting between them. Germline CDR1 is MNHEY and CDR2 is SVGAGI. This CDR3 contains 12 residues. CDR3 sequence: CASWDKFYGYTF. The CDR3 DNA reads TGTGCCAGCTGGGACAAATTCTATGGCTACACCTTC.

The chain combines TRBV19 with TRBJ2-7, with 7 bases aligning to TRBD2. Per germline, CDR1 LNHDA and CDR2 SQIVND (reference sequence). The ends lost 3 bases at V and 2 bases at J; junction bases unmatched: 7. This CDR3 comprises 15 residues. DNA for the CDR3: TGTGCCAGTAGTATGCGGGGGTTAGCTCCCTACGAGCAGTACTTC. This encodes CASSMRGLAPYEQYF. Variable domain in full (rest from reference TRBV19 and TRBJ2-7): DGGITQSPKYLFRKEGQNVTLSCEQNLNHDAMYWYRQDPGQGLRLIYYSQIVNDFQKGDIAEGYSVSREKKESFPLTVTSAQKNPTAFYLCASSMRGLAPYEQYFGPGTRLTVT.

This chain uses TRBV19 with TRBJ1-1; no reliable D call. The germline gives CDR1 LNHDA, CDR2 SQIVND (reference sequence). The V end was cut by 0 bases, the J end by 8 bases, with 13 bases between. The CDR3 contains 14 residues. The CDR3 loop is CASSIEVRSGEAFF. As DNA, the CDR3 is TGTGCCAGTAGTATAGAGGTTCGCAGCGGAGAAGCTTTCTTT.